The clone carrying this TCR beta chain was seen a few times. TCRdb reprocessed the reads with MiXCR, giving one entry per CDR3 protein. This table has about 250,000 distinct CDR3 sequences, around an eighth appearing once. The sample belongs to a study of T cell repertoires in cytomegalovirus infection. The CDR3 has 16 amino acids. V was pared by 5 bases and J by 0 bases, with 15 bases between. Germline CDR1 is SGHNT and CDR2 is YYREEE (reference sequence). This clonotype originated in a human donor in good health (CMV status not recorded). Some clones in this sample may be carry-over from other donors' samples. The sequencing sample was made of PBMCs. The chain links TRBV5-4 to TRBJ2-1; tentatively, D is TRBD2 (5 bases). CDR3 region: CASSLGLPSSYNEQFF. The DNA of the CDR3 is TGTGCCAGCAGTCTAGGACTGCCCAGCTCCTACAATGAGCAGTTCTTC.